The 16 T cell receptor beta chains given below trace back to one sample, sequenced in a study of early T cells in non-severe SARS-CoV-2 infection. A single record per CDR3 protein comes from TCRdb applying MiXCR to the 5' RACE reads. This sample has 65,000 to 80,000 distinct CDR3 sequences, with over 10% found just once. Input material: whole blood. The receptors originated from an adult who was a healthcare worker with PCR-confirmed SARS-CoV-2 infection or an uninfected control (not recorded which).

This chain uses TRBV27 with TRBJ2-7, with D hard to call. The V and J ends lost 0 bases and 4 bases respectively, with 7 bases between them. The CDR3 loop spans 13 amino acids. Germline V CDR1 and CDR2: MNHEY, SMNVEV (reference sequence). CDR3 residues: CASSLSPIYEQYF. Here the CDR3 DNA reads TGTGCCAGCAGTTTATCTCCGATTTACGAGCAGTACTTC.

This clonotype has more than one count but fewer than ten. The V and J genes are TRBV5-1 and TRBJ2-7; perhaps TRBD2 as D (6 bases). There are 15 residues in the CDR3. Germline-derived CDR1 and CDR2 are SGHRS and YFSETQ. The V end was cut by 3 bases, the J end by 2 bases, with 15 bases between. CDR3 sequence: CASSSPTSRAYEQYF. The CDR3 DNA is TGCGCCAGCAGCTCGCCTACTAGCAGAGCCTACGAGCAGTACTTC.

The sample holds a few counts of this clonotype. This chain joins TRBV4-1 and TRBJ1-2; 8 bases are a match to TRBD1. Trimming took 4 bases from V and 0 from J; bases not matched to a gene: 4. The germline gives CDR1 MGHRA, CDR2 YSYEKL. The CDR3 totals 15 residues. Here the CDR3 DNA reads TGCGCCAGCAGCCGGGACAGGACGACTAACTATGGCTACACCTTC. Its translation is CASSRDRTTNYGYTF.

The chain is built from TRBV7-9 and TRBJ2-3; 10 positions agree with TRBD1. The CDR3 covers 15 residues. CDR1 and CDR2 (germline): SEHNR, FQNEAQ (reference sequence). After removal of 5 bases from V and 3 bases from J, the junction contained 5 bases not matched to a gene. CDR3 amino acids: CASSPRDRGTDTQYF. CDR3 coding DNA: TGTGCCAGCAGCCCCCGGGACAGGGGTACAGATACGCAGTATTTT.

The chain carries TRBV6-6 and TRBJ1-1, with D possibly being TRBD1 (5 bases). CDR1 is MNHNY and CDR2 is SVGAGI in the germline V gene (reference sequence). Between the trimmed V and J ends, which lost 2 bases and 3 bases, there was a span of 16 bases. CDR3 length equals 16 residues. The chain's CDR3 is CASSYPQGMVYTEAFF. CDR3 nucleotides: TGTGCCAGCAGTTACCCGCAGGGTATGGTGTACACTGAAGCTTTCTTT.

The gene calls are TRBV5-4 and TRBJ2-5, with D possibly TRBD1 on 6 matching bases. Trimming stripped 4 bases from V and 5 bases from J, with 15 bases between. CDR3 length: 14 amino acids. CDR1 and CDR2 (germline): SGHNT, YYREEE (reference sequence). The CDR3 region has the DNA TGTGCCAGCAGCCGTCAGGGGACCCGGGAGACCCAGTACTTC. Its protein is CASSRQGTRETQYF.

In its sample, this clonotype was seen many times. The gene calls are TRBV5-4 and TRBJ2-1; D remains unclear. V lost 4 bases and J lost 5, with 16 bases in between. CDR1 is SGHNT, CDR2 YYREEE, per germline (reference sequence). The CDR3 totals 15 residues. This chain's CDR3 is CASSPERRKNNEQFF. CDR3 nucleotides: TGTGCCAGCAGCCCTGAGAGGAGAAAGAACAATGAGCAGTTCTTC.

This sequence joins TRBV2 and TRBJ1-1, with 9 nucleotides matching TRBD1. This CDR3 is built from 15 residues. From germline, CDR1 is SNHLY and CDR2 FYNNEI. V lost 6 bases to trimming and J lost 1 base; unmatched junction nucleotides: 6. CDR3 protein: CASRPLQGANTEAFF. In DNA, the CDR3 is TGTGCCAGCAGGCCCCTACAGGGGGCGAACACTGAAGCTTTCTTT.

This clonotype was counted many times. The chain carries TRBV29-1 and TRBJ2-1; 8 nucleotides line up with TRBD2. Trimming removed 7 bases from V and 6 bases from J; junction bases left unmatched: 11. CDR1 is SQVTM and CDR2 is ANQGSEA in the germline V gene. The CDR3 sequence is 14 residues long. The CDR3 DNA reads TGCAGCGGGGGTAAAAGCGGGGGCCCCAATGAGCAGTTCTTC. It yields the protein CSGGKSGGPNEQFF.

This chain joins TRBV7-2 and TRBJ2-6; the D is unclear. The length of the CDR3 is 16 residues. Trimming stripped 5 bases from V and 2 bases from J, with 13 bases between. Per germline, CDR1 SGHTA and CDR2 FQGNSA. CDR3 coding DNA: TGTGCCAGCAGCCTGAATATGGGTCCTGGGGCCAACGTCCTGACTTTC. It translates to CASSLNMGPGANVLTF.

V is TRBV3-1 and J is TRBJ2-2; tentative D call: TRBD2 (6 bases). The CDR3 consists of 17 residues. V gave up 1 base and J gave up 5 bases, with 17 bases separating them. Looked up from germline, CDR1 is LGHDT and CDR2 is YNNKEL (reference sequence). For the CDR3, the DNA is TGTGCCAGCAGCCAAGGGGCGGGACGGACGCTGACCGGGGAGCTGTTTTTT. The encoded protein is CASSQGAGRTLTGELFF.

The chain carries TRBV7-2 and TRBJ2-5; tentatively, D is TRBD1 or TRBD2 (5 bases each). Between the trimmed V and J ends, which lost 3 bases and 2 bases, there was a span of 16 bases. Germline CDR1 and CDR2: SGHTA and FQGNSA. This CDR3 is built from 16 residues. The CDR3 DNA follows: TGTGCCAGCAGCTTCTCCTCCGGGACCCCTCAAGAGACCCAGTACTTC. This gives the protein CASSFSSGTPQETQYF.

This clonotype was counted between two and nine times. V is TRBV4-2 and J is TRBJ2-3, with 10 bases aligning to TRBD2. Germline trimming cut 5 bases from V and 3 bases from J; bases unmatched to any gene: 2. Looked up from germline, CDR1 is LGHNA and CDR2 is YNFKEQ. The CDR3 extends over 14 amino acids. CDR3 in DNA: TGTGCCAGCAGCTTTAGCGGGGGGACAGATACGCAGTATTTT. Translated: CASSFSGGTDTQYF.

This clonotype appeared many times. This sequence joins TRBV4-1 and TRBJ2-1, with D maybe TRBD2 (6 bases). Looked up from germline, CDR1 is MGHRA and CDR2 is YSYEKL. The CDR3 covers 15 residues. V lost 5 bases, J lost 9 bases, and 20 bases lay in between. CDR3 in DNA: TGCGCCAGCAGCGGGCGGGACTGGGGCAGCACTGAGCAGTTCTTC. Its translation: CASSGRDWGSTEQFF.

This clonotype has only a few counts. The CDR3 loop reads CASSSPGLEMKPTQYF. The DNA for the CDR3 is TGTGCCAGCAGTTCGCCGGGACTCGAAATGAAACCTACGCAGTATTTT. V usage is TRBV28 and J usage is TRBJ2-3; D might be TRBD2 (6 bases). Deletions cut 4 bases from V and 8 bases from J, with 22 bases between. The CDR3 runs to 16 residues. Per germline, CDR1 MDHEN and CDR2 SYDVKM.

This clonotype was detected only a few times. The chain uses TRBV11-2 and TRBJ2-2; maybe TRBD2 (5 bases). From germline, CDR1 is SGHAT and CDR2 FQNNGV. The CDR3 is 13 amino acids. V was shortened by 5 bases and J by 7 bases, with 11 bases between the two germline ends. CDR3 DNA sequence: TGTGCCAGCAGCCTCGTTCGGGGCGGGGAGCTGTTTTTT. Its translation is CASSLVRGGELFF.